This TCR beta chain comes out of a study of cytomegalovirus exposure and HLA in healthy donors. With 60 Vbeta and 13 Jbeta primers, the PCR was carried out. Here immunoSEQ multiplex PCR was the method, and the copy in TCRdb shows in-frame clones only, minus some. The sample carries fewer than 200,000 clones, 80% recorded once. This clone was seen once. Antigen: not known. Study-wide findings and caveats: Analysis was carried out at a later point, and it linked a missense DCLRE1C variant to TCR beta V- and J-gene trimming. Certain sequence variants were highly shared and formed a cluster, and this cluster was likely a sequencing artifact.

The CDR3 is made up of 18 amino acids. Germline V gene lookup returns CDR1 MNHEY and CDR2 SMNVEV (reference sequence). The ends lost 6 bases at V and 6 bases at J; junction bases unmatched: 14. What was sequenced was PBMCs. The genes are TRBV27 and TRBJ2-1, with 13 bases aligning to TRBD2. The receptor was derived from a boy younger than 18 in good health and CMV-seronegative. The CDR3 sequence is CASSKSNNGLAGANEQFF. The CDR3 DNA reads as TGTGCCAGCAGCAAGAGTAATAACGGACTAGCGGGAGCCAATGAGCAGTTCTTC.